Listed below are T cell receptor beta chains from one sample, sequenced in a study of neoadjuvant anti-PD-1 for oral cavity cancer. The assay was immunoSEQ multiplex PCR, and TCRdb's table has in-frame clones only and misses some. Here the sample spans several thousand clones, 65% to 80% being singletons. Sequencing used tumor tissue, obtained before nivolumab (anti-PD-1) treatment. The receptors derive from a person aged 35 to 85 with oral cavity squamous cell carcinoma. Each CDR3 is given with its conserved first and last residue. D genes are given only for firm matches. Clone size appears in some rows only: once, few, many, or a class for an expanded clone.

j_call clone_size d_call v_call cdr3_aa cdr3_nt
TRBJ2-3 NA TRBD2 TRBV5-1 CASSLGPRAGGTDTQYF TGCGCCAGCAGCTTGGGGCCCCGGGCGGGGGGCACAGATACGCAGTATTTT
TRBJ2-2 NA NA TRBV18 CASSPKGGNTGELFF TGTGCCAGCTCACCAAAGGGCGGGAACACCGGGGAGCTGTTTTTT
TRBJ1-1 NA NA TRBV9 CASSVGTMNTEAFF TGTGCCAGCAGCGTCGGTACGATGAACACTGAAGCTTTCTTT
TRBJ2-5 once NA TRBV18 CASSPPTSIPETQYF TGTGCCAGCTCACCACCCACGAGTATCCCAGAGACCCAGTACTTC
TRBJ2-1 NA TRBD2 TRBV5-1 CASSLDGGFGTEQFF TGCGCCAGCAGCTTGGACGGGGGGTTCGGTACTGAGCAGTTCTTC
TRBJ1-1 once TRBD1 TRBV5-1 CASSFDRGYTEAFF TGCGCCAGCAGCTTTGACAGGGGATATACTGAAGCTTTCTTT
TRBJ2-5 NA NA TRBV4-2 CASSPRLKETQYF TGTGCCAGCAGCCCCCGATTAAAAGAGACCCAGTACTTC
TRBJ1-1 NA NA TRBV18 CASSPPELMNTEAFF TGTGCCAGCTCACCACCCGAGTTGATGAACACTGAAGCTTTCTTT
TRBJ2-5 NA NA TRBV7-3 CASSSGPQETQYF TGTGCCAGCAGCTCAGGACCGCAAGAGACCCAGTACTTC
TRBJ2-7 NA TRBD1 TRBV28 CASSTPGTVYEQYF TGTGCCAGCAGTACTCCCGGGACAGTATACGAGCAGTACTTC
TRBJ2-5 NA TRBD2 TRBV11-1 CASSLRLAGGGETQYF TGTGCCAGCAGCTTAAGGCTAGCGGGGGGTGGTGAGACCCAGTACTTC
TRBJ1-5 NA NA TRBV2 CASSGQGRNQPQHF TGTGCCAGCAGTGGGCAGGGTCGCAATCAGCCCCAGCATTTT
TRBJ2-1 NA TRBD2 TRBV30 CAWSVLAGGSNEQFF TGTGCCTGGAGTGTACTGGCGGGGGGTTCTAATGAGCAGTTCTTC
TRBJ2-1 NA TRBD2 TRBV5-4 CASSLRLAGADEQFF TGTGCCAGCAGCTTGCGACTAGCGGGGGCAGATGAGCAGTTCTTC
TRBJ2-3 few TRBD2 TRBV5-1 CASSLEVGGGMDTQYF TGCGCCAGCAGCTTGGAGGTTGGCGGGGGGATGGATACGCAGTATTTT
TRBJ1-3 NA NA TRBV5-4 CASSFPGGGNTIYF TGTGCCAGCAGCTTCCCGGGAGGAGGAAACACCATATATTTT
TRBJ1-1 NA TRBD1 TRBV12-5 CASGLEAGGSEAFF TGTGCTAGTGGTTTGGAGGCAGGGGGGTCTGAAGCTTTCTTT
TRBJ2-3 NA NA TRBV10-3 CAISESGIDTQYF TGTGCCATCAGTGAGTCCGGGATAGATACGCAGTATTTT
TRBJ2-1 NA NA TRBV4-1 CASSQSRREQFF TGCGCCAGCAGCCAATCTAGAAGGGAGCAGTTCTTC
TRBJ1-2 few NA TRBV6-1 CASSEHGDGYTF TGTGCCAGCAGTGAGCACGGAGATGGCTACACCTTC
TRBJ1-2 NA TRBD1 TRBV7-9 CASSLRQGTARGYGYTF TGTGCCAGCAGCCTCCGACAGGGGACTGCCCGAGGCTATGGCTACACCTTC
TRBJ1-6 NA NA TRBV14 CASSQTRTVNSPLHF TGTGCCAGCAGCCAAACTAGGACAGTTAATTCACCCCTCCACTTT
TRBJ2-5 NA NA TRBV18 CASSPAGQETQYF TGTGCCAGCTCACCAGCAGGCCAAGAGACCCAGTACTTC
TRBJ2-7 NA NA TRBV5-1 CASSFSSYEQYF TGCGCCAGCAGCTTTTCCTCCTACGAGCAGTACTTC
TRBJ2-5 NA NA TRBV7-2 CASSVRTETQYF TGTGCCAGCAGCGTTAGGACGGAGACCCAGTACTTC
TRBJ1-1 NA NA TRBV27 CASRGRSGETEAFF TGTGCCAGCAGGGGAAGATCAGGGGAAACTGAAGCTTTCTTT
TRBJ1-2 NA NA TRBV13 CASSYYWRSKRGYTF TGTGCCAGCAGTTACTACTGGCGGTCCAAGAGAGGCTACACCTTC
TRBJ1-2 NA TRBD1 TRBV5-6 CASSLDRVGYYGYTF TGTGCCAGCAGCCTCGACAGGGTAGGGTACTATGGCTACACCTTC
TRBJ1-5 NA TRBD1 TRBV28 CASRQGGQPQHF TGTGCCAGCAGACAGGGGGGCCAGCCCCAGCATTTT
TRBJ1-3 NA NA TRBV9 CASSVSDRISGNTIYF TGTGCCAGCAGCGTCTCCGACCGGATCTCTGGAAACACCATATATTTT
TRBJ1-2 large NA TRBV9 CASMGGGGYTF TGTGCCAGCATGGGGGGCGGAGGCTACACCTTC
TRBJ2-1 NA TRBD2 TRBV10-3 CAISPSGGVRNEQFF TGTGCCATCAGCCCTAGCGGGGGGGTTCGTAATGAGCAGTTCTTC
TRBJ2-7 NA NA TRBV10-1 CASSESRRAYEQYF TGCGCCAGCAGTGAGTCTCGCAGGGCTTATGAGCAGTACTTC
TRBJ1-1 NA NA TRBV6-5 CASSYSIATEAFF TGTGCCAGCAGTTACTCGATTGCGACGGAAGCTTTCTTT
TRBJ2-7 NA TRBD1 TRBV18 CASSPTGQGFWEQYF TGTGCCAGCTCACCCACGGGACAGGGTTTTTGGGAGCAGTACTTC
TRBJ2-3 NA NA TRBV7-6 CASSLRAQPLTDTQYF TGTGCCAGCAGCCTAAGGGCACAGCCACTCACAGATACGCAGTATTTT